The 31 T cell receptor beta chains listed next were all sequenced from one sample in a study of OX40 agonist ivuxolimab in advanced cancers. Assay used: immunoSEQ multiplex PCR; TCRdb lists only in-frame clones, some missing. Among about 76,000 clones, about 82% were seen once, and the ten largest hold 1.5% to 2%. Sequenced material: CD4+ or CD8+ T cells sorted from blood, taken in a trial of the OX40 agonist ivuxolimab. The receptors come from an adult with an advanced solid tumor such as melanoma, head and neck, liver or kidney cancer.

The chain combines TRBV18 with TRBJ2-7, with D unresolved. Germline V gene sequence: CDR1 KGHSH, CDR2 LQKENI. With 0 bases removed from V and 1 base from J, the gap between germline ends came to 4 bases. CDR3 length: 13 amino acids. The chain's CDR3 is CASSPPASYEQYF. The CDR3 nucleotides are TGTGCCAGCTCACCACCGGCATCCTACGAGCAGTACTTC.

CDR3 protein: CASSEAYEQYF. CDR3 DNA: TGTGCCAGCAGTGAAGCGTACGAGCAGTACTTC. The genes are TRBV6-1 and TRBJ2-7; no definite D call. Trimming left V 0 bases short and J 4 bases short, with 1 base between. The length of the CDR3 is 11 residues. The germline V gene encodes CDR1 MNHNS and CDR2 SASEGT.

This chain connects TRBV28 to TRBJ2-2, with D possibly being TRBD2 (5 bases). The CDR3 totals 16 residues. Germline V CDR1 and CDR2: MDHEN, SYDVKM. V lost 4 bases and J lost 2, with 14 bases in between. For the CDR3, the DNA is TGTGCCAGCAGTTCTGGCGGGTCCGTAAACACCGGGGAGCTGTTTTTT. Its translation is CASSSGGSVNTGELFF.

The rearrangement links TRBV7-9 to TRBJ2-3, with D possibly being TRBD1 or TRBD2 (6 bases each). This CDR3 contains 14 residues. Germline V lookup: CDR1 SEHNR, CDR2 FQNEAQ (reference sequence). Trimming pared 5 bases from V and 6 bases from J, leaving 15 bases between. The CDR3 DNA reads TGTGCCAGCAGCCCTAGGGGGGCCGGGGATACGCAGTATTTT. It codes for CASSPRGAGDTQYF.

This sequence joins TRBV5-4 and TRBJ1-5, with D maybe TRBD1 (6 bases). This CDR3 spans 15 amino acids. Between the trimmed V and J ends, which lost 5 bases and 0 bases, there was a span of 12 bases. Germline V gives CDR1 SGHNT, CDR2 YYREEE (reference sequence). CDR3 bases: TGTGCCAGCAGGCGGGACATCGATAGCAATCAGCCCCAGCATTTT. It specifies CASRRDIDSNQPQHF.

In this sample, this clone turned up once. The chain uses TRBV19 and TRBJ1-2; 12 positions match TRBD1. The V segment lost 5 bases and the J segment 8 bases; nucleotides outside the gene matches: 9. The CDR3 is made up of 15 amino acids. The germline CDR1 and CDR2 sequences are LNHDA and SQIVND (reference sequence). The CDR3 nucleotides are TGTGCCAGTAGTTCCCGGGACAGGGGGCGCATCGGCTACACCTTC. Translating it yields CASSSRDRGRIGYTF.

The CDR3 DNA sequence: TGTGCCAGTAGTATACCCCCCACCGGGGAGCTGTTTTTT. This sequence encodes CASSIPPTGELFF. The chain has TRBV19 and TRBJ2-2; no reliable D call. Trimming left V 2 bases short and J 4 bases short, with 5 bases between. Germline-derived CDR1 and CDR2 are LNHDA and SQIVND (reference sequence). The CDR3 has 13 amino acids.

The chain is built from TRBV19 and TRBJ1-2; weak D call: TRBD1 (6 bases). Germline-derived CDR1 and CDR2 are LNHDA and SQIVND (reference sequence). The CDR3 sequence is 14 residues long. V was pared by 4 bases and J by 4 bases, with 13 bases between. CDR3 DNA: TGTGCCAGTAGTAACACAGGGAAGGTCTATGGCTACACCTTC. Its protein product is CASSNTGKVYGYTF.

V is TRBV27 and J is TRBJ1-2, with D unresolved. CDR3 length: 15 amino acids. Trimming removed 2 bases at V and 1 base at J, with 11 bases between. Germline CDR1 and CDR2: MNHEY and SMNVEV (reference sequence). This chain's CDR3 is CASSLNGQLNYGYTF. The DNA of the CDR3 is TGTGCCAGCAGTTTAAACGGGCAGCTTAACTATGGCTACACCTTC.

The CDR3 spells CATWGGGGRTGELFF. CDR3 coding DNA: TGTGCCACCTGGGGAGGGGGCGGTCGAACCGGGGAGCTGTTTTTT. The chain carries TRBV5-4 and TRBJ2-2; the D gene could be TRBD1 or TRBD2 (7 bases each). V was cut by 9 bases and J by 5 bases, with 20 bases left in between. Germline V gene sequence: CDR1 SGHNT, CDR2 YYREEE (reference sequence). The CDR3 runs to 15 residues.

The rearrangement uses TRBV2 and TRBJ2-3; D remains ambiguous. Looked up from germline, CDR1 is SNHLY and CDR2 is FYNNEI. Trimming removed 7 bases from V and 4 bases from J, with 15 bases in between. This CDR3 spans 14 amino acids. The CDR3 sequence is CASTGRVGSDTQYF. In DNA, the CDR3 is TGTGCCAGCACCGGAAGGGTAGGCTCAGATACGCAGTATTTT. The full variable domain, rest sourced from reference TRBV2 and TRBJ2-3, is EPEVTQTPSHQVTQMGQEVILRCVPISNHLYFYWYRQILGQKVEFLVSFYNNEISEKSEIFDDQFSVERPDGSNFTLKIRSTKLEDSAMYFCASTGRVGSDTQYFGPGTRLTVL.

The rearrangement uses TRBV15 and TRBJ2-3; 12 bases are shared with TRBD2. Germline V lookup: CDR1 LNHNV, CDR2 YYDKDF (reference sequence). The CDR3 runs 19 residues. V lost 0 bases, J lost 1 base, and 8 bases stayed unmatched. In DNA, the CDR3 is TGTGCCACCAGCAGAGATTATCGAAGACTAGCGGGGGGCACAGATACGCAGTATTTT. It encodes CATSRDYRRLAGGTDTQYF.

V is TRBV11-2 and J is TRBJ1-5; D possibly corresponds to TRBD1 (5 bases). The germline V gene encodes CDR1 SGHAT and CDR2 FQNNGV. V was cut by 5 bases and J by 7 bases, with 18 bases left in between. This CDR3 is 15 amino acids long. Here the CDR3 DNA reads TGTGCCAGCAGCCCGGGAGGCAGGGATCGGCAGCCCCAGCATTTT. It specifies CASSPGGRDRQPQHF. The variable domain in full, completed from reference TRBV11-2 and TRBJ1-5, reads EAGVAQSPRYKIIEKRQSVAFWCNPISGHATLYWYQQILGQGPKLLIQFQNNGVVDDSQLPKDRFSAERLKGVDSTLKIQPAKLEDSAVYLCASSPGGRDRQPQHFGDGTRLSIL.

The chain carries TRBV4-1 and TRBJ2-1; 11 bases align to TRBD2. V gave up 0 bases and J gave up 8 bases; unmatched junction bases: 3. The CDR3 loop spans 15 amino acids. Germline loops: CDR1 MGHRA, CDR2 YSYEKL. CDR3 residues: CASSQDSGRADEQFF. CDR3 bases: TGCGCCAGCAGCCAAGATAGCGGGAGGGCCGATGAGCAGTTCTTC.

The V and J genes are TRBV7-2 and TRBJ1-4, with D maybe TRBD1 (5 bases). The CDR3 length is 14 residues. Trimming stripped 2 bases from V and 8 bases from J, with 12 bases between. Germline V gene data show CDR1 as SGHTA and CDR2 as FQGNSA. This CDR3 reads CASSLRGDGEKLFF. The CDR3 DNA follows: TGTGCCAGCAGCTTACGGGGGGACGGGGAAAAACTGTTTTTT.

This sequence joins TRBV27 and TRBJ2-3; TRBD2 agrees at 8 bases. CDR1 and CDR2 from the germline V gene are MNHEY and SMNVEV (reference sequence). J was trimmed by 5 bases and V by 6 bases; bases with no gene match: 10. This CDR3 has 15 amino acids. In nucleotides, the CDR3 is TGTGCCAGCAGCCCTATTAGCGGGGTCCGAGATACGCAGTATTTT. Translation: CASSPISGVRDTQYF.

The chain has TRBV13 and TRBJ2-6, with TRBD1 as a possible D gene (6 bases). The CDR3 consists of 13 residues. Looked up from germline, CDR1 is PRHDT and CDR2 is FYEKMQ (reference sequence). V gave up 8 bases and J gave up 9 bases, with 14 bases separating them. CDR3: CASSQGLHNVLTF. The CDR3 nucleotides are TGTGCCAGCTCACAGGGCTTACACAACGTCCTGACTTTC.

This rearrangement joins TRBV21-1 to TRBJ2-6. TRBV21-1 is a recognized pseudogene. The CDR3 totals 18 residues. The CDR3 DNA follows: TGTGCCAGCAGTCGCATGCTGGGACGGACCTCTGGGGCCAACGTCCTGACTTTC. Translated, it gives CASSRMLGRTSGANVLTF.

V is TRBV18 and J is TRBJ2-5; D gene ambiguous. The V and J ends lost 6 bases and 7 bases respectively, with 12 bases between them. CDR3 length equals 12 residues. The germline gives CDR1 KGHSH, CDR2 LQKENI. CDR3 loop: CASSPRLGTQYF. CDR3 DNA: TGTGCCAGCTCGCCTAGATTGGGGACCCAGTACTTC.

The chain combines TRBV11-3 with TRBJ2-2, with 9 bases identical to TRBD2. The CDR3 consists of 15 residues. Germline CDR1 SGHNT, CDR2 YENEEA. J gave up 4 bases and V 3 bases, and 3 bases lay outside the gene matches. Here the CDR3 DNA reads TGTGCCAGCAGCTTTGCTAGCGGGGCCACCGGGGAGCTGTTTTTT. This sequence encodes CASSFASGATGELFF.

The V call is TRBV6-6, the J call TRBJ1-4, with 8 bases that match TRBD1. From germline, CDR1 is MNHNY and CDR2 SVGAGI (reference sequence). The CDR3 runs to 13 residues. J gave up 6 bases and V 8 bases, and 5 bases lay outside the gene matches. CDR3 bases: TGTGCCAGCTCACTACAGGGGGATGAAAAACTGTTTTTT. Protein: CASSLQGDEKLFF.

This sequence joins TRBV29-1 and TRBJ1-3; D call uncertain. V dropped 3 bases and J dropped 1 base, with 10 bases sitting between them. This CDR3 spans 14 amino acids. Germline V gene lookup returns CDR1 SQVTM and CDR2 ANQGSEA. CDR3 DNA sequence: TGCAGCGTTGATCCGCAAGGATCTGGAAACACCATATATTTT. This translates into CSVDPQGSGNTIYF.

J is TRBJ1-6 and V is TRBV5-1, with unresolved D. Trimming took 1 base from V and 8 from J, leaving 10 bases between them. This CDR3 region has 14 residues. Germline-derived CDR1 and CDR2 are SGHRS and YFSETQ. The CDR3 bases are TGCGCCAGCAGCTTGATGCCAGATGATTCACCCCTCCACTTT. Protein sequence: CASSLMPDDSPLHF.

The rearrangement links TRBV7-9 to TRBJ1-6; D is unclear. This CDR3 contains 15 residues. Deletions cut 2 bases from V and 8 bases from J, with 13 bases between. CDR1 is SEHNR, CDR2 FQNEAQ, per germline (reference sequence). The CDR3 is CASSLLENSHSPLHF. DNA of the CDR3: TGTGCCAGCAGCTTATTAGAGAATTCGCATTCACCCCTCCACTTT.

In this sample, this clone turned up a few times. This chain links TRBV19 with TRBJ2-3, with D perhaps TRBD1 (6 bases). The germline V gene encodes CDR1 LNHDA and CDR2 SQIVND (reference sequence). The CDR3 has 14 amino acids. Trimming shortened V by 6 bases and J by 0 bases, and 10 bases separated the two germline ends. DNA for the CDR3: TGTGCCAGTAGCTGGACAGCTAGCACAGATACGCAGTATTTT. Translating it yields CASSWTASTDTQYF.

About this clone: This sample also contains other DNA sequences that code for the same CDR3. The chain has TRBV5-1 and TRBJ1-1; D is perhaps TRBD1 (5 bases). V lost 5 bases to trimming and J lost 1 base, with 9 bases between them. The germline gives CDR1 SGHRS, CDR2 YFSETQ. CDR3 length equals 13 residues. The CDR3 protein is CASSDQGNTEAFF. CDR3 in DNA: TGCGCCAGCAGTGATCAGGGGAACACTGAAGCTTTCTTT.

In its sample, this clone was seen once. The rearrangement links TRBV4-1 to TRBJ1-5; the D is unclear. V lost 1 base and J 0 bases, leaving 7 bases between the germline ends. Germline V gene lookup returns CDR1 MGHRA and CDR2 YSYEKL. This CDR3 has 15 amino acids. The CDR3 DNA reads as TGCGCCAGCAGCCAAGTCGGGTATAGCAATCAGCCCCAGCATTTT. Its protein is CASSQVGYSNQPQHF.

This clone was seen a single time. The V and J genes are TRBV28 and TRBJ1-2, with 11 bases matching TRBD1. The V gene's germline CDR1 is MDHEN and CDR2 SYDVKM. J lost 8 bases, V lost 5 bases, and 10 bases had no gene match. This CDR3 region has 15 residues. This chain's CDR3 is CASSLAGQGEEGYTF. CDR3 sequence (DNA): TGTGCCAGCAGTCTAGCGGGACAGGGGGAGGAGGGCTACACCTTC.

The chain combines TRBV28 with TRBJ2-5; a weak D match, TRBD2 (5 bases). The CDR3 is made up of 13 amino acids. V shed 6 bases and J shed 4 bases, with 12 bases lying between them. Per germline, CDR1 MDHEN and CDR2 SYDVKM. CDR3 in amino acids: CASRRPGGETQYF. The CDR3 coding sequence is TGTGCCAGCAGACGACCAGGAGGAGAGACCCAGTACTTC.

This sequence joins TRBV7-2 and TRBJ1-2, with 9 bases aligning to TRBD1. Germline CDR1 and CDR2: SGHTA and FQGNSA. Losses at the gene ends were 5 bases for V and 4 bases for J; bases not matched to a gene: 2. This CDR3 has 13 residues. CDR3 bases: TGTGCCAGCAGCCCGGACAGGGGCTATGGCTACACCTTC. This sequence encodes CASSPDRGYGYTF.

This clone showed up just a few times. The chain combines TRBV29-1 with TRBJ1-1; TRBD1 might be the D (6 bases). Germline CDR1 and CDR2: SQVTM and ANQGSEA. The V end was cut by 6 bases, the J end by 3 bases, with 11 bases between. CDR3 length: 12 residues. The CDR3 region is CSVGEGDTEAFF. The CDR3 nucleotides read TGCAGCGTGGGCGAGGGGGACACTGAAGCTTTCTTT.